This T cell receptor (beta chain) was identified during a study of response to subunit inactivated influenza vaccine listed by TCRdb under 2018. With respect to the entire study: The study used deep quantitative T cell receptor repertoire profiling to track responses to a trivalent subunit inactivated influenza vaccine.

This clonotype occurred a few times. The clone's antigen remains unknown. The sample holds no much larger clone one base away, and base qualities are not on file. Including the terminal cysteine and phenylalanine, the CDR3 comprises 15 residues. Only CDR3 DNA remains: 45 bases, in frame from the first base. Via the germline V gene, CDR1 is SGHVS and CDR2 FQNEAQ. A distance of 15 bases separates the germline ends of V and J, which lose 4 bases and 2 bases respectively. The library was obtained by RT-PCR. The reads were generated on an Illumina HiSeq 2500. TCRdb passed the public sequencing reads through fastp at Q25 and MiXCR, retaining productive beta sequences. Every CDR3 protein is listed once, alongside the most common genes and DNA of its rows. This sample gives about 700,000 distinct CDR3 sequences in total; about 15% of them show up just once. Around a tenth of the sample belongs to the ten largest clones.

On the study overall, not on this receptor specifically: The authors suggested that each seasonal influenza vaccination may recruit only a limited number of new T cells.

This TCR was sampled from a man aged 50 or older who received an inactivated influenza vaccine. Donor details come from another sample of the same person, matched by shared clones. The rearranged chain carries TRBV7-8 and TRBJ2-7; a confident D gene designation cannot be given. This material consisted of PBMCs from blood, taken 11 to 12 days after vaccination. CDR3 loop: CASSSHGLPTYEQYF. The DNA is as follows: TGTGCCAGCAGCTCCCATGGGTTACCAACCTACGAGCAGTACTTC.